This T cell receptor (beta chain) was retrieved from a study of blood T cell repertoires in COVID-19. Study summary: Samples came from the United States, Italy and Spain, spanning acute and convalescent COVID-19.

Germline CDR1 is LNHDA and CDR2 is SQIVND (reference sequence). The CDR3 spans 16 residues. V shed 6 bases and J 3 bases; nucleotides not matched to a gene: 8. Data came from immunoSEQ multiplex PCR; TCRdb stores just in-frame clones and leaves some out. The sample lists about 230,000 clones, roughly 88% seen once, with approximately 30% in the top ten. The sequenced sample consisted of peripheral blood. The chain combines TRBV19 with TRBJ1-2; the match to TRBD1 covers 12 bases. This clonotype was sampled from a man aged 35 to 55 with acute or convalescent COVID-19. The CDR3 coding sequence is TGTGCCAGTAGCCCCCGGGGGACAGGGGGCCACTATGGCTACACCTTC. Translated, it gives CASSPRGTGGHYGYTF.